The next 4 T cell receptor beta chains were all read from a single sample in a study of blood T cell repertoires in COVID-19. Sequencing used immunoSEQ multiplex PCR; TCRdb keeps in-frame clones, though not all of them. The data show some 62,000 clones, about 90% seen once. The sequenced sample consisted of peripheral blood. All receptors come from a human donor in a cohort sampled during active COVID-19.

J is TRBJ2-3 and V is TRBV18; a weak D match, TRBD2 (5 bases). The germline V gene has CDR1 KGHSH and CDR2 LQKENI. CDR3 length: 16 residues. V was shortened by 0 bases and J by 4 bases, with 14 bases between the two germline ends. CDR3 in amino acids: CASSPPTSRSADTQYF. CDR3 DNA sequence: TGTGCCAGCTCACCACCAACTAGTCGGTCCGCAGATACGCAGTATTTT.

This chain links TRBV5-5 with TRBJ2-7, with a possible D match to TRBD1 (6 bases). V was trimmed by 0 bases and J by 2 bases, leaving 12 bases between them. CDR1 and CDR2 from the germline V gene are SGHKS and YYEKEE (reference sequence). The CDR3 runs to 15 residues. This CDR3 is CASSLAGQGTYEQYF. The CDR3 coding sequence is TGTGCCAGCAGCTTGGCGGGGCAGGGGACCTACGAGCAGTACTTC.

This clone was detected once. The rearrangement joins TRBV6-5 to TRBJ1-1; D is possibly TRBD1 (6 bases). V was clipped by 5 bases and J by 5 bases, with 12 bases between them. CDR1 and CDR2 from the germline V gene are MNHEY and SVGAGI. The CDR3 has 13 residues. As DNA, the CDR3 is TGTGCCAGCAGTCTGACAGGAACGACTGAAGCTTTCTTT. Encoded protein: CASSLTGTTEAFF.

The sample holds a few counts of this clone. This rearrangement joins TRBV4-3 to TRBJ1-5, with 7 bases that match TRBD1. CDR3 size: 15 residues. V was pared by 0 bases and J by 6 bases, with 5 bases of the junction left unmatched. CDR1 is LGHNA, CDR2 YSLEER, per germline. As DNA, the CDR3 is TGCGCCAGCAGCCAAGATTACAGGGGACTTCAGCCCCAGCATTTT. Translation: CASSQDYRGLQPQHF.